Below are 10 T cell receptor beta chains sequenced from a single sample in a study of blood T cell repertoires in COVID-19. Profiling relied on immunoSEQ multiplex PCR, and the TCRdb table lists in-frame clones only, not all of them. The table lists 240,000 or so clones, about 83% of them singletons. The material sequenced was PBMCs or T cells enriched from blood (not recorded which). These TCRs come from a woman aged 45-60 years who had recovered from COVID-19.

The rearrangement uses TRBV28 and TRBJ1-5; the D is unclear. V lost 5 bases, J lost 4 bases, and 6 bases lay in between. The germline gives CDR1 MDHEN, CDR2 SYDVKM. This CDR3 contains 12 residues. DNA of the CDR3: TGTGCCAGCAGTCCCCTTAATCAGCCCCAGCATTTT. This translates into CASSPLNQPQHF.

The chain recombines TRBV6-5 with TRBJ2-5; D is unclear. The CDR3 contains 14 residues. Germline V gives CDR1 MNHEY, CDR2 SVGAGI. V was clipped by 0 bases and J by 3 bases, with 8 bases between them. CDR3 protein: CASSYSRREETQYF. In DNA, the CDR3 is TGTGCCAGCAGTTACTCGAGGCGAGAAGAGACCCAGTACTTC.

This clone has only a few counts. The chain joins TRBV4-2 to TRBJ1-3; no reliable D call. Germline V lookup: CDR1 LGHNA, CDR2 YNFKEQ. This CDR3 has 16 amino acids. The ends were cut back, 0 bases at V and 0 bases at J, with 9 bases in the middle. The CDR3, as DNA: TGTGCCAGCAGCCAAGACATAAGGAGCTCTGGAAACACCATATATTTT. This sequence encodes CASSQDIRSSGNTIYF.

This clone was counted once. The chain recombines TRBV30 with TRBJ2-6; 7 bases align to TRBD1. Germline CDR1 is GTSNPN and CDR2 is SVGIG (reference sequence). Trimming removed 5 bases from V and 2 bases from J; junction bases left unmatched: 3. CDR3 length equals 14 residues. This CDR3 is CAWETGAGANVLTF. In nucleotides, the CDR3 is TGTGCCTGGGAAACAGGGGCTGGGGCCAACGTCCTGACTTTC.

The chain recombines TRBV11-3 with TRBJ1-4; D ambiguous. CDR3 length: 15 residues. V lost 1 base and J lost 4, with 10 bases in between. The V gene's germline CDR1 is SGHNT and CDR2 YENEEA. This chain's CDR3 is CASSLAARHNEKLFF. As DNA, the CDR3 is TGTGCCAGCAGCTTAGCTGCCAGACATAATGAAAAACTGTTTTTT.

On this clone itself: Other DNA sequences of this sample code for an identical CDR3. V usage is TRBV25-1 and J usage is TRBJ1-2, with 10 bases matching TRBD1. Germline V gives CDR1 MGHDK, CDR2 SYGVNS. This CDR3 region has 15 residues. The V gene end was trimmed by 6 bases and the J gene end by 4 bases; junction bases not matched to a gene: 8. In nucleotides, the CDR3 is TGTGCCAGCAGCGAACCGGGACAGGGGACCTATGGCTACACCTTC. It is translated as CASSEPGQGTYGYTF.

The chain couples TRBV10-3 to TRBJ2-7, with TRBD1 matching 9 bases. The CDR3 has 16 amino acids. CDR1 is ENHRY and CDR2 is SYGVKD in the germline V gene. V was clipped by 6 bases and J by 6 bases; unmatched bases: 15. The CDR3 protein is CAISPGTPGTGTEQYF. The CDR3 DNA reads as TGTGCCATCAGCCCCGGTACCCCCGGGACAGGGACCGAGCAGTACTTC.

The chain couples TRBV7-5 to TRBJ2-3; the table's D call, TRBD2, was not checked against the DNA. TRBV7-5 is a listed pseudogene. The CDR3 has 14 residues. For the CDR3, the DNA is TGTGCCAGAAGCTTGAAACGGGTAATAGATACGCAGTATTTT. Its translation: CARSLKRVIDTQYF.

V gene TRBV7-2 combines with J gene TRBJ1-4; D remains ambiguous. Trimming removed 4 bases at V and 3 bases at J, with 12 bases between. The V gene's germline CDR1 is SGHTA and CDR2 FQGNSA. The length of the CDR3 is 15 residues. In DNA form, the CDR3 reads TGTGCCAGCAGCTCCCAATTTGGAGCTAATGAAAAACTGTTTTTT. This gives the protein CASSSQFGANEKLFF.

The rearrangement links TRBV7-9 to TRBJ2-7; 12 bases are shared with TRBD2. The CDR3 runs 15 residues. V shed 5 bases, J shed 1 base, and the junction held 3 bases outside the gene matches. The germline CDR1 and CDR2 sequences are SEHNR and FQNEAQ (reference sequence). Here the CDR3 DNA reads TGTGCCAGCAGCACGACTAGCGGGGGTTCCTACGAGCAGTACTTC. Translation: CASSTTSGGSYEQYF.